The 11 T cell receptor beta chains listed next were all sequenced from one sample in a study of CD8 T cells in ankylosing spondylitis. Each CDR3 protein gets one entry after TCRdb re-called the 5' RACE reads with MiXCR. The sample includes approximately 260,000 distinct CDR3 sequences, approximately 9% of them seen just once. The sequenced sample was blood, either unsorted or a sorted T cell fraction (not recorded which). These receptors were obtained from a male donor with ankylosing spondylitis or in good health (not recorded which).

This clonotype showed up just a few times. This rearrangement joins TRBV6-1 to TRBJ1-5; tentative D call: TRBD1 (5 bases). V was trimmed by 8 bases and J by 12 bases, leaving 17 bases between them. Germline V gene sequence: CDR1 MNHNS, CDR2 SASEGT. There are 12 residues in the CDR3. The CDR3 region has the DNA TGTGCCAGCCCTCCAGACCGGGGGATCCAGCATTTT. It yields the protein CASPPDRGIQHF.

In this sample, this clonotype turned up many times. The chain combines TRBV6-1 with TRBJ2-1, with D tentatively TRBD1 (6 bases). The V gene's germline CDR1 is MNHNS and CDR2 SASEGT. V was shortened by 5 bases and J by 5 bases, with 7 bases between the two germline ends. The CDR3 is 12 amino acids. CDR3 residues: CASSRTDNEQFF. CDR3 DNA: TGTGCCAGCAGTCGGACAGACAATGAGCAGTTCTTC.

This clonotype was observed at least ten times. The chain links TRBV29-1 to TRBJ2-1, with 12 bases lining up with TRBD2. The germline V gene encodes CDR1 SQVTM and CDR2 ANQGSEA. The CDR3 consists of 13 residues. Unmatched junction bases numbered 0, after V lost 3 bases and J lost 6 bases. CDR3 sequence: CSVETSGSNEQFF. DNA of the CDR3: TGCAGCGTTGAGACTAGCGGGAGCAATGAGCAGTTCTTC.

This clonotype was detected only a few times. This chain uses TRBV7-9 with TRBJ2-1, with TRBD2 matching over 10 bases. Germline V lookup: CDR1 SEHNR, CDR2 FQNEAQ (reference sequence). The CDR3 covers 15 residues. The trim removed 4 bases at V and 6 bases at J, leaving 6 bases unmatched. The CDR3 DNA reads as TGTGCCAGCAGCTCATCAAGCGGGAGGGGCAATGAGCAGTTCTTC. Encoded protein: CASSSSSGRGNEQFF.

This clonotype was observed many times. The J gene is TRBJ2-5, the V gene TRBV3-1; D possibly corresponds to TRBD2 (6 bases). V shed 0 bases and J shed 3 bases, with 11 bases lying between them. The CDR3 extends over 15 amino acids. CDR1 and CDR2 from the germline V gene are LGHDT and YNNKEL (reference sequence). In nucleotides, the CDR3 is TGTGCCAGCAGCCAAGATCCCGGGAGAGAAGAGACCCAGTACTTC. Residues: CASSQDPGREETQYF.

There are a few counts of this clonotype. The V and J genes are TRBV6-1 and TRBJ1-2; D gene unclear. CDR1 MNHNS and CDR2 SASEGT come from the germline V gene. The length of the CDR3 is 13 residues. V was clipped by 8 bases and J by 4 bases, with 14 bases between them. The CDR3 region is CASRGGWIYGYTF. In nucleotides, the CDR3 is TGTGCCAGCCGCGGTGGTTGGATCTATGGCTACACCTTC.

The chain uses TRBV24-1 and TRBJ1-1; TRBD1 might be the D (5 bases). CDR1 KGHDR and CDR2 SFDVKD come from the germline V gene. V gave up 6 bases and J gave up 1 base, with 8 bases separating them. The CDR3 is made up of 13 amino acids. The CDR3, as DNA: TGTGCCACCAGTCTCACAGGGAACACTGAAGCTTTCTTT. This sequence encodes CATSLTGNTEAFF.

The DNA of the CDR3 is TGTGCCATCAGTGAGTCGATCGGAACCACTTCCCAAGAGACCCAGTACTTC. This sequence encodes CAISESIGTTSQETQYF. The rearrangement links TRBV10-3 to TRBJ2-5, with D unresolved. The CDR3 is 17 residues long. V was trimmed by 0 bases and J by 1 base, leaving 15 bases between them. Germline V lookup: CDR1 ENHRY, CDR2 SYGVKD.

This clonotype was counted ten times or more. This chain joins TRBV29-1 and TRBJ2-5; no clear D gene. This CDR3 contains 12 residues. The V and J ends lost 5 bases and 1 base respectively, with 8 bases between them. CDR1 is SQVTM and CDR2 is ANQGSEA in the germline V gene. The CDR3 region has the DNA TGCAGCGTTAAGGGAACCCAAGAGACCCAGTACTTC. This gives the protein CSVKGTQETQYF.

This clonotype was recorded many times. The CDR3 sequence is CSAPLWMANQGDTQYF. The CDR3 coding sequence is TGCAGCGCCCCGCTTTGGATGGCGAACCAGGGAGATACGCAGTATTTT. The chain carries TRBV29-1 and TRBJ2-3, with a tentative D call TRBD1 (5 bases). Germline V gene lookup returns CDR1 SQVTM and CDR2 ANQGSEA. The ends were cut back, 7 bases at V and 5 bases at J, with 25 bases in the middle. The CDR3 loop spans 16 amino acids.

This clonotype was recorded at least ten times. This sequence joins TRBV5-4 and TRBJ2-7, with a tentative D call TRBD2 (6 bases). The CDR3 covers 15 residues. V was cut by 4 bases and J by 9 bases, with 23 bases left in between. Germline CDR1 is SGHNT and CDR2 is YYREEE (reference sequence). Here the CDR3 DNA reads TGTGCCAGCAGCCCGGGTGGGACGGAGGGTGTTGGGCAGTACTTC. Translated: CASSPGGTEGVGQYF.